Listed below are T cell receptor beta chains from one sample, sequenced in a study of cytomegalovirus exposure and HLA in healthy donors. The data were produced by immunoSEQ multiplex PCR, yet TCRdb's version contains in-frame clones alone and is incomplete. Found here are over 150,000 clones, 60% to 85% of them singletons; the top ten hold around 7%. The material sequenced was PBMCs. These receptor sequences come from a male donor in good health and CMV-seropositive. CDR3s include the opening cysteine and the closing phenylalanine or tryptophan. Each record gives: J gene, V gene, CDR3 protein.

j_call: TRBJ1-1
v_call: TRBV11-1
cdr3_aa: CASSLDRVNTEAFF

j_call: TRBJ1-2
v_call: TRBV19
cdr3_aa: CASRLSGQINYGYTF

j_call: TRBJ2-1
v_call: TRBV20-1
cdr3_aa: CSARPYAEQFF

j_call: TRBJ2-7
v_call: TRBV7-9
cdr3_aa: CSSSEASYEQYF

j_call: TRBJ2-3
v_call: TRBV9
cdr3_aa: CASSARGGGATDTQYF

j_call: TRBJ2-3
v_call: TRBV2
cdr3_aa: CASKDRGILSTDTQYF

j_call: TRBJ1-5
v_call: TRBV7-8
cdr3_aa: CASSLGFRQISNQPQHF

j_call: TRBJ1-5
v_call: TRBV6-1
cdr3_aa: CASSGRQGLNNQPQHF

j_call: TRBJ2-2
v_call: TRBV2
cdr3_aa: CASRARGLRVTGELFF

j_call: TRBJ1-5
v_call: TRBV6-1
cdr3_aa: CASSIYRGNQPQHF

j_call: TRBJ2-3
v_call: TRBV9
cdr3_aa: CASSSGLLTDTQYF

j_call: TRBJ1-2
v_call: TRBV27
cdr3_aa: CASSLSGGQGDGYTF

j_call: .
v_call: TRBV4-2
cdr3_aa: CASSLGSGGSYEQYF

j_call: TRBJ2-1
v_call: TRBV5-1
cdr3_aa: CASSLTRTDNEQFF

j_call: TRBJ1-2
v_call: TRBV7-6
cdr3_aa: CASGTGDGYTF

j_call: TRBJ2-1
v_call: TRBV5-1
cdr3_aa: CASSLAGLAGDHEQFF

j_call: TRBJ1-1
v_call: TRBV6-1
cdr3_aa: CASSDPRAGNTEAFF

j_call: TRBJ1-5
v_call: TRBV5-5
cdr3_aa: CASSSTGGSNQPQHF

j_call: TRBJ1-1
v_call: TRBV4-1
cdr3_aa: CASSHGGNTEAFF

j_call: TRBJ1-6
v_call: TRBV30
cdr3_aa: CASRSSYNSPLHF

j_call: TRBJ1-5
v_call: TRBV18
cdr3_aa: CASSELGGNQPQHF

j_call: TRBJ1-5
v_call: TRBV7-9
cdr3_aa: CASSVGRTGEPLNQPQHF

j_call: TRBJ2-7
v_call: TRBV9
cdr3_aa: CASSVGTGGSYEQYF

j_call: TRBJ2-5
v_call: TRBV4-3
cdr3_aa: CASSQIYQGETQYF

j_call: TRBJ2-1
v_call: TRBV15
cdr3_aa: CATSRGPSGGSNNEQFF

j_call: TRBJ2-3
v_call: TRBV10-1
cdr3_aa: CASSGVRELDTQYF

j_call: TRBJ2-3
v_call: TRBV7-6
cdr3_aa: CASSLVGLAADTQYF

j_call: TRBJ1-1
v_call: TRBV6-5
cdr3_aa: CAVYRARTEAFF

j_call: TRBJ1-5
v_call: TRBV18
cdr3_aa: CASSGQGGGSQHF

j_call: TRBJ2-1
v_call: TRBV7-3
cdr3_aa: CASSLTATSSYNEQFF

j_call: TRBJ1-1
v_call: TRBV7-2
cdr3_aa: CASSPHSDRGWTEAFF

j_call: TRBJ1-5
v_call: TRBV7-8
cdr3_aa: CASSPRGQVTQPQHF

j_call: TRBJ1-1
v_call: TRBV2
cdr3_aa: CASSSRVGTEAFF

j_call: TRBJ1-5
v_call: TRBV7-5
cdr3_aa: CARSPHIAPGDQPQHF

j_call: TRBJ1-1
v_call: TRBV6-4
cdr3_aa: CASRAVQGVAEAFF

j_call: .
v_call: TRBV5-1
cdr3_aa: CASSFTGSDEQYF

j_call: TRBJ1-3
v_call: TRBV5-6
cdr3_aa: CASRDRGFSGNTIYF

j_call: TRBJ1-2
v_call: TRBV7-3
cdr3_aa: CASSLPPGQHYGYTF

j_call: TRBJ1-2
v_call: TRBV5-1
cdr3_aa: CASSLASGQGDFYGYTF

j_call: TRBJ2-2
v_call: TRBV5-1
cdr3_aa: CASTHSWPGQATNTGELFF

j_call: TRBJ1-5
v_call: TRBV12-5
cdr3_aa: CASGLVVTGGNQPQHF

j_call: TRBJ1-3
v_call: TRBV4-2
cdr3_aa: CASSQSDGRDTIYF

j_call: TRBJ2-1
v_call: TRBV9
cdr3_aa: CASSVGAGVGDEQFF

j_call: TRBJ2-5
v_call: TRBV9
cdr3_aa: CASSVVPSGGSETQYF

j_call: TRBJ1-1
v_call: TRBV19
cdr3_aa: CASSIGDNLNTEAFF

j_call: TRBJ1-2
v_call: TRBV19
cdr3_aa: CASRDWTGQRRGYTF

j_call: TRBJ2-5
v_call: TRBV5-1
cdr3_aa: CASSRRQTQETQYF

j_call: TRBJ1-4
v_call: TRBV12-5
cdr3_aa: CASGATGGGEKLFF

j_call: TRBJ2-7
v_call: TRBV6-1
cdr3_aa: CASSLRQGGEQYF

j_call: TRBJ2-7
v_call: TRBV15
cdr3_aa: CATSVGQSHEQYF

j_call: TRBJ2-1
v_call: TRBV12-5
cdr3_aa: CASGLVRTSGSEQFF

j_call: TRBJ2-2
v_call: TRBV13
cdr3_aa: CASSLLATTNLYTGELFF

j_call: TRBJ2-5
v_call: TRBV4-1
cdr3_aa: CASSHLTGQETQYF

j_call: TRBJ2-2
v_call: TRBV7-8
cdr3_aa: CASSLSPGTNTGELFF